This record concerns one T cell receptor beta chain sequence. This clonotype was counted many times. Its cognate antigen has yet to be identified. Per-base quality was not reported, and no clone a single base away is much larger than it. The TCR beta CDR3 regions were amplified from the RNA transcripts. The first round of RT-PCR for the TCR CDR3 was performed with the HTBI primer set and the Qiagen OneStep RT-PCR kit. Libraries were constructed in a second round of multiplex PCR, after which size selection and purification were carried out. Libraries were sequenced paired-end with 100 bp reads on an Illumina HiSeq2000. Per the source publication's procedure: Raw data were processed with SOAPnuke, discarding reads with adapters, uncalled bases, mean Phred below 15, or no exact constant-primer or identifier match. High-quality paired reads were merged using COPE v1.2.5, and each unique nucleotide sequence was defined as a clonotype. MiTCR v1.1 was used to align clonotypes to the IMGT TRBV, TRBD and TRBJ reference segments. The analysis was restricted to V-J combinations with a frequency above 0.0001, which together covered 99% to 99.2% of the repertoires. The TCS score was defined as the ratio of F50 (clonal expansion) to E x V (chaos), calculated using BLOSUM62-based TCRdist between CDR3 peptides within each V-J. Welch's t-statistics and random forest reduced roughly 500 V-J features to 10 to 15, which were used in a naive Bayes classifier (R e1071). Clones were called with MiXCR by TCRdb after fastp trimmed the public reads at Q25, and only in-frame beta chains were retained. Each CDR3 protein appears once, grouped with its most common genes and DNA. In this record, the V and J calls reflect TCRdb's handling and not the investigators' own analysis. This sample has approximately 400,000 distinct CDR3 sequences in its table, and roughly 13% of those were observed once. 20% to 25% of the sample is taken by the ten largest.

These data belong to a study of T cells in Graves' hyperthyroidism and ophthalmopathy (dated by TCRdb to about 2019). Notes on the research overall: Peripheral blood samples were taken at the time of initial diagnosis, prior to any treatment. To identify distinguishing TCR V-J signatures, a discovery cohort of some 100 patients was used, comprising 43 with Graves' ophthalmopathy and 55 to 65 with stable Graves' hyperthyroidism. Prospective prediction of ophthalmopathy was tested in an independent validation cohort of some 20 hyperthyroidism patients and 17 patients who later progressed to ophthalmopathy. The approximately 95 discovery patients were divided at random into training and test sets in a 7:3 ratio. Thyroid tissue and blood T-cell repertoires from more than five Graves' hyperthyroidism patients were also compared in the study. After sampling, hyperthyroidism patients received methimazole starting at 30 mg daily, and ophthalmopathy patients received high-dose intravenous methylprednisolone. The paper reports TCR Vbeta CDR3 sequencing of some 140 peripheral blood samples: approximately 43 ophthalmopathy, around 80 hyperthyroidism and 17 progressor patients.

Hyperthyroidism patients were aged 18 to 65 years and newly diagnosed, with disease duration of less than 2 months. Exclusion was applied to patients with uncontrolled infections, other autoimmune diseases, pregnancy or lactation. Diagnoses relied on clinical symptoms, serum thyroxine and TRAb, thyroid ultrasound and orbital computed tomography. For progressor patients, blood was drawn at the first diagnosis of hyperthyroidism, before any ophthalmopathy symptoms had appeared. PBMCs were separated from 7.5 to 10 ml of fresh peripheral blood using Ficoll-Paque density gradient centrifugation. Progressor patients were defined as those initially diagnosed with Graves' hyperthyroidism in whom ophthalmopathy developed during follow-up. Total RNA was extracted with Trizol reagent, and quality was checked on an Agilent 2100 Bioanalyzer. Beyond this particular receptor, the publication reports: Most expanded thyroid clonotypes (frequency above 0.001) were also detected in blood, suggesting blood repertoires may reflect thyroid immune responses. In validation, progression to ophthalmopathy was predicted by the model with 70.59% sensitivity and around 75% specificity, a median of about 6.8 months before onset. No statistical method was used to set the sample size in advance, and investigators knew the group allocation. Ophthalmopathy was separated from stable hyperthyroidism by a 13 V-J signature model, with about 88% sensitivity and 81% to 83% specificity obtained in cross-validation and 80%/75% obtained in testing.

Material: blood. The clonotype was recovered from a man between 25 and 39 years old with Graves' hyperthyroidism that later progressed to Graves' ophthalmopathy.

The CDR3 reads CASSEDSSFNYGYTF. The DNA sequence is given as TGTGCCAGCAGTGAGGACAGCTCCTTTAACTATGGCTACACCTTC. Rearrangement joined TRBV2 to TRBJ1-2; possibly the D gene is TRBD1, per 6 matching bases. A distance of 12 bases separates the germline ends of V and J, which lose 3 bases and 1 base respectively. Spanning cysteine to phenylalanine, the CDR3 consists of 15 amino acids. The entry retains the CDR3 DNA only, 45 bases that are in frame from base 1. The germline V gene sets CDR1 to SNHLY and CDR2 to FYNNEI.